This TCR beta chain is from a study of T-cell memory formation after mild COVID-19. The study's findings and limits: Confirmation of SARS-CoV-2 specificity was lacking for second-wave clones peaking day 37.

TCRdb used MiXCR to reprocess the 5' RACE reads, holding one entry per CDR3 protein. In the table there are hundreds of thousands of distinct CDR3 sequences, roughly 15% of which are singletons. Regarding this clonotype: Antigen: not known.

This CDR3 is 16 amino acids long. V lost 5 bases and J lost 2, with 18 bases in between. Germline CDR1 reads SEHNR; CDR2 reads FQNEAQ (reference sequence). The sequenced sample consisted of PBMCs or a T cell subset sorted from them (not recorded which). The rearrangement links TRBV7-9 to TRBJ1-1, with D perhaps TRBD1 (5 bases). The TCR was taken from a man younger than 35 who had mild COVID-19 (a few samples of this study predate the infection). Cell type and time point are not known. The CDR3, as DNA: TGTGCCAGCAGCCCCCCCGGGCAGGGAACAAACACTGAAGCTTTCTTT. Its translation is CASSPPGQGTNTEAFF.